This T cell receptor beta chain was captured in a study of memory CD4+ T cells and cytomegalovirus serostatus. This CDR3 has 14 amino acids. Germline loops: CDR1 LNHNV, CDR2 YYDKDF (reference sequence). Trimming took off 0 bases at V and 2 bases at J, with 8 bases between the two ends. Single viable CD3+CD4+CD8-CD45RO+ cells were sorted as the memory CD4+ T cells. Serum IgG to CMV pp150, pp28, p38 and p52 defined serostatus. The assay was immunoSEQ multiplex PCR, and TCRdb's table has in-frame clones only and misses some. Of 55,000 to 65,000 clones listed, about four fifths are singletons. In its sample, this clone was seen a few times.

This TCR was recovered from an adult in good health and CMV-seronegative. Sequencing was carried out using memory CD4+ T cells from blood. This chain links TRBV15 with TRBJ2-7, with a tentative D call TRBD2 (5 bases). The DNA of the CDR3 is TGTGCCACCAGCAGAGATGTGGGAGCCTACGAGCAGTACTTC. Translated, it gives CATSRDVGAYEQYF.